A selection of T cell receptor beta chains follows, all from one sample in a study of blood T cell repertoires in COVID-19. Measured with immunoSEQ multiplex PCR; TCRdb has only the in-frame clones, and not every one. The sample has a few hundred thousand clones, 90% seen once. Sample: PBMCs or T cells enriched from blood (not recorded which). Source of these receptors: a man in his thirties or forties who had been exposed to COVID-19. Each CDR3 is given with its conserved first and last residue. Each record gives: V gene, J gene, D gene, clone size, CDR3 DNA, CDR3 protein. D genes are given only for firm matches. Expanded clones get a size class; other rows say once, few or many, or leave the size out.

>TRBV2|TRBJ1-5|.|.
TGTGCCAGCAGTGAAGCGCGTGTTAGCAATCAGCCCCAGCATTTT
CASSEARVSNQPQHF
>TRBV29-1|TRBJ1-2|.|once
TGCAGTTTCGAGGGAGGGGGGCCTTGGGGCTACACCTTC
CSFEGGGPWGYTF
>TRBV6-1|TRBJ1-1|.|.
TGTGCCAGCAGTGATCGCGGTTACACTGAAGCTTTCTTT
CASSDRGYTEAFF
>TRBV2|TRBJ1-4|TRBD1|.
TGTGCCGGGGGGTCGGGACAGGCGAATGAAAAACTGTTTTTT
CAGGSGQANEKLFF
>TRBV15|TRBJ2-5|.|once
TGTGCCACCAGCAGAGGGGAATTGGGGCTTGGTGCCCAAGAGACCCAGTACTTC
CATSRGELGLGAQETQYF
>TRBV4-2|TRBJ2-2|.|many
TGTGCCAGCAGCCCCGGGACTGACTACACCGGGGAGCTGTTTTTT
CASSPGTDYTGELFF
>TRBV4-1|TRBJ1-2|.|.
TGCGCCAGCAGCCAACCTAGGGAGGGGGACTATGGCTACACCTTC
CASSQPREGDYGYTF
>TRBV9|TRBJ1-5|.|.
TGTGCCAGCAGCCAAGCTACAGAACAGCCCCAGCATTTT
CASSQATEQPQHF
>TRBV5-1|TRBJ2-1|.|.
TGCGCCAGCAGCTCCCCGGGCAATGAGCAGTTCTTC
CASSSPGNEQFF
>TRBV5-1|TRBJ1-5|.|once
TGCGCCAGCAGCTTGGCCCAGGGACAGCCCCAGCATTTT
CASSLAQGQPQHF
>TRBV4-1|TRBJ2-7|.|.
TGCGCCAGCAGCCCCCAAATCGGAGGGGCCGAGCAGTACTTC
CASSPQIGGAEQYF
>TRBV29-1|TRBJ1-5|TRBD1|.
TGCAGCGTGGCAACCGGGACAGGCAATCAGCCCCAGCATTTT
CSVATGTGNQPQHF
>TRBV7-2|TRBJ1-2|.|.
TGTGCCAGCAGCCCAAACAGACGGTCCGGAGGCTACACCTTC
CASSPNRRSGGYTF
>TRBV5-1|TRBJ1-1|.|.
TGCGCCAGCAGCCCCAGATCGGGGAACACTGAAGCTTTCTTT
CASSPRSGNTEAFF